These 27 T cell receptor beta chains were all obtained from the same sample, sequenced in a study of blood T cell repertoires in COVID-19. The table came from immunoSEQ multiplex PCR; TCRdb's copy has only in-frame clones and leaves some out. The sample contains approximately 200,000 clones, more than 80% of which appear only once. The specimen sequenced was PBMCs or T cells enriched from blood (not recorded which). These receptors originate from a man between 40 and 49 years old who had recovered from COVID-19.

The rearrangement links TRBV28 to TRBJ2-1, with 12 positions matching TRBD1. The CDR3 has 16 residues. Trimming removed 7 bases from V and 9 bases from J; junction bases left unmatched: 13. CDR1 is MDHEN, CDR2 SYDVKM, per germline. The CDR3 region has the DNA TGTGCCAGCACCCCCGACCGGGACAGGGGGCTCAGTGAGCAGTTCTTC. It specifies CASTPDRDRGLSEQFF. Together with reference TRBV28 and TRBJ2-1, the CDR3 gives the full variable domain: DVKVTQSSRYLVKRTGEKVFLECVQDMDHENMFWYRQDPGLGLRLIYFSYDVKMKEKGDIPEGYSVSREKKERFSLILESASTNQTSMYLCASTPDRDRGLSEQFFGPGTRLTVL.

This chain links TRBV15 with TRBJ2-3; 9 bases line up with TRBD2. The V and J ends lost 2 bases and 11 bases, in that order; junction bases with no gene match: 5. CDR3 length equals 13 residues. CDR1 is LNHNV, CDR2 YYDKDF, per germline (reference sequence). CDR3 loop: CATSRNSGGVQYF. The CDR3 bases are TGTGCCACCAGCAGAAATAGCGGGGGAGTGCAGTATTTT.

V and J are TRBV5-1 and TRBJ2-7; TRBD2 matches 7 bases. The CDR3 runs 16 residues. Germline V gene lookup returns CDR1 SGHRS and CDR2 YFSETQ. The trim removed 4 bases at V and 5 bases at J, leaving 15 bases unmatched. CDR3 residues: CASSPGGGTGGHEQYF. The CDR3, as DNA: TGCGCCAGCAGCCCGGGGGGTGGAACGGGTGGACACGAGCAGTACTTC.

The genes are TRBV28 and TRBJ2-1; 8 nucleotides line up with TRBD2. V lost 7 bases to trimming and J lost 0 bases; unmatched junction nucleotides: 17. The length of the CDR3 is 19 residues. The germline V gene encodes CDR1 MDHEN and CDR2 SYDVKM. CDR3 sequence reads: CASTKKTVIAGSSYNEQFF. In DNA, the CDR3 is TGTGCCAGCACAAAAAAAACCGTTATAGCGGGGAGCTCCTACAATGAGCAGTTCTTC. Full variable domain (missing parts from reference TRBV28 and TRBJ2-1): DVKVTQSSRYLVKRTGEKVFLECVQDMDHENMFWYRQDPGLGLRLIYFSYDVKMKEKGDIPEGYSVSREKKERFSLILESASTNQTSMYLCASTKKTVIAGSSYNEQFFGPGTRLTVL.

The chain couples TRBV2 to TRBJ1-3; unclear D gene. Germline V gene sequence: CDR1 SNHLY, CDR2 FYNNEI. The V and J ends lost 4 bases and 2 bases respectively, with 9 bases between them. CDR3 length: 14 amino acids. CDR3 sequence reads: CASSAGVAGNTIYF. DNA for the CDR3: TGTGCCAGCAGTGCTGGAGTCGCTGGAAACACCATATATTTT.

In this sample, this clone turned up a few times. The CDR3 region has the DNA TGTGCCAGCAGCACTACTAGCGGGGGGGCCGCAGATACGCAGTATTTT. This translates into CASSTTSGGAADTQYF. This rearrangement joins TRBV7-3 to TRBJ2-3; 13 nucleotides line up with TRBD2. The CDR3 totals 16 residues. V was clipped by 5 bases and J by 4 bases; unmatched bases: 6. From germline, CDR1 is SGHTA and CDR2 FQGTGA.

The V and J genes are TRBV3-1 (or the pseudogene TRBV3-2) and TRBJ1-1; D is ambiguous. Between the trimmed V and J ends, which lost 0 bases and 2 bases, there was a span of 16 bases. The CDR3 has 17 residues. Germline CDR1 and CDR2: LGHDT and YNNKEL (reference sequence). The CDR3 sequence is CASSQESVTGSNTEAFF. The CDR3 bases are TGTGCCAGCAGCCAAGAGAGTGTAACGGGATCTAACACTGAAGCTTTCTTT.

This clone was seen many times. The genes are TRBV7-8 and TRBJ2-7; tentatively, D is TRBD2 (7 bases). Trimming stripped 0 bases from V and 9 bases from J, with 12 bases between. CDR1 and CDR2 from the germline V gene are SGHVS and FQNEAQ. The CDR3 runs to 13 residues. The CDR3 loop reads CASSLAQGLRQYF. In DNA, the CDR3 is TGTGCCAGCAGCTTAGCACAGGGACTACGGCAGTACTTC.

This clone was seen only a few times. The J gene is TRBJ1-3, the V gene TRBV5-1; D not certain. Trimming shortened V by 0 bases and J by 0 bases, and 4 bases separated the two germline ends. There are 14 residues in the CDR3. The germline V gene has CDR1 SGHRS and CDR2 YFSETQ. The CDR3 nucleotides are TGCGCCAGCAGCTTGGCCAGCTCTGGAAACACCATATATTTT. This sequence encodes CASSLASSGNTIYF. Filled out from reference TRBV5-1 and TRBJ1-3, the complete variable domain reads KAGVTQTPRYLIKTRGQQVTLSCSPISGHRSVSWYQQTPGQGLQFLFEYFSETQRNKGNFPGRFSGRQFSNSRSEMNVSTLELGDSALYLCASSLASSGNTIYFGEGSWLTVV.

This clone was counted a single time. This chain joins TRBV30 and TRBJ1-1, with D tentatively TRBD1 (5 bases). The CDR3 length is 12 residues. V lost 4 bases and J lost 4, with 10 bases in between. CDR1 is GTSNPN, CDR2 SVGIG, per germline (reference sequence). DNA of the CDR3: TGTGCCTGGACATCAGGGTCCACTGAAGCTTTCTTT. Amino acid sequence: CAWTSGSTEAFF.

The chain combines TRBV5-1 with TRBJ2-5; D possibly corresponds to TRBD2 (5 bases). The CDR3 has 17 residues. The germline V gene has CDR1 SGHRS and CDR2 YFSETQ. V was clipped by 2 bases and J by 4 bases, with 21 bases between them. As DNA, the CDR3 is TGCGCCAGCAGCTTCACCCCTTCCATTGCGGGTGGAGAGACCCAGTACTTC. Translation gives CASSFTPSIAGGETQYF.

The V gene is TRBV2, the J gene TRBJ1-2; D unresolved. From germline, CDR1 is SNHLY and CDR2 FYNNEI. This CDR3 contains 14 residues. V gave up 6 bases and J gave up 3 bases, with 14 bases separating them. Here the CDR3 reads CASRNREQDYGYTF. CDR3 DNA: TGTGCCAGCAGAAACCGGGAACAAGACTATGGCTACACCTTC.

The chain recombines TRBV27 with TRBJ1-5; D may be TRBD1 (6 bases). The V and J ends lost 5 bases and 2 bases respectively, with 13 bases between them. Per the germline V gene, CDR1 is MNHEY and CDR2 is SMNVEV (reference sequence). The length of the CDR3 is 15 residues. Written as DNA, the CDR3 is TGTGCCAGCAGTCTGACCCAGGGGCGCAATCAGCCCCAGCATTTT. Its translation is CASSLTQGRNQPQHF.

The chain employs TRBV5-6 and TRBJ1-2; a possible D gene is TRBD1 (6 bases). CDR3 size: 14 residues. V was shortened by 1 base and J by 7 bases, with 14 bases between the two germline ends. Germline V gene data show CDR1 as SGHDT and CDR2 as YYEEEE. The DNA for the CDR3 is TGTGCCAGCAGCTTGAGGGGGTTTATGGGTGGCTACACCTTC. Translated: CASSLRGFMGGYTF.

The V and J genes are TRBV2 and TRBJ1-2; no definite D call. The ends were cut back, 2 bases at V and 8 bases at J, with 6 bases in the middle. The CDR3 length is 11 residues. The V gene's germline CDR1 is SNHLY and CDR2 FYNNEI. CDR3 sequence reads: CASSERVGYTF. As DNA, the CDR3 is TGTGCCAGCAGTGAACGGGTAGGCTACACCTTC.

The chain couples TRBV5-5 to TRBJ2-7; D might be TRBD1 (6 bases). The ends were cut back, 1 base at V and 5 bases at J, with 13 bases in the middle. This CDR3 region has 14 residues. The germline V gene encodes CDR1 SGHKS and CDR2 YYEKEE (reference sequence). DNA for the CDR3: TGTGCCAGCAGCTTGCAGGGGTTGGGGAACGAGCAGTACTTC. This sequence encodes CASSLQGLGNEQYF.

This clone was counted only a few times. The CDR3 reads CASSLAGPEGGELFF. CDR3 bases: TGCGCCAGCAGCTTAGCGGGCCCGGAGGGCGGGGAGCTGTTTTTT. The chain combines TRBV5-1 with TRBJ2-2; D is possibly TRBD2 (6 bases). This CDR3 has 15 residues. Germline CDR1 reads SGHRS; CDR2 reads YFSETQ. V lost 2 bases and J lost 7, with 15 bases in between.

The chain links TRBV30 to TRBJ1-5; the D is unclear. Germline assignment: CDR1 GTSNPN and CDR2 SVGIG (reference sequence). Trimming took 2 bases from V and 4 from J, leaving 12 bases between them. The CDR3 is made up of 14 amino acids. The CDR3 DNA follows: TGTGCCTGGAGTTCCGCGGCCTTTAATCAGCCCCAGCATTTT. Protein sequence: CAWSSAAFNQPQHF.

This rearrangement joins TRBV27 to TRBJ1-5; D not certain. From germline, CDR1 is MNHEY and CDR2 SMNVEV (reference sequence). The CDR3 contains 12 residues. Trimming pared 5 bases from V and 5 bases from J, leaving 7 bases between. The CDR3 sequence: CASSERDQPQHF. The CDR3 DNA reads TGTGCCAGCAGTGAGCGAGATCAGCCCCAGCATTTT.

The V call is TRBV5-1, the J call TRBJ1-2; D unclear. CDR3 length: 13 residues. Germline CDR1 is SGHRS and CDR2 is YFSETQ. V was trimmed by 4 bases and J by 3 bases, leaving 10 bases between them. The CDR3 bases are TGCGCCAGCAGCCTGCAGGCCGACTATGGCTACACCTTC. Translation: CASSLQADYGYTF.

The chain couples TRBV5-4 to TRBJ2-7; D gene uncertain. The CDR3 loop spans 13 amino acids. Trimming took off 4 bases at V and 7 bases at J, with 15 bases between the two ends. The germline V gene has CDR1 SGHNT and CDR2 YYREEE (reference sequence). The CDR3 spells CASSAPGSGEQYF. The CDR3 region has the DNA TGTGCCAGCAGCGCCCCGGGTTCGGGTGAGCAGTACTTC.

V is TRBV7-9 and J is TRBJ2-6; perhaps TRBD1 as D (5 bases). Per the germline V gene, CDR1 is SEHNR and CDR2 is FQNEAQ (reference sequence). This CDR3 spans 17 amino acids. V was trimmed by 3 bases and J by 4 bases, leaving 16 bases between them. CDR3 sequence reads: CASSFSPRQRGANVLTF. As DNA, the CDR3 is TGTGCCAGCAGCTTCTCCCCCCGACAGAGAGGGGCCAACGTCCTGACTTTC.

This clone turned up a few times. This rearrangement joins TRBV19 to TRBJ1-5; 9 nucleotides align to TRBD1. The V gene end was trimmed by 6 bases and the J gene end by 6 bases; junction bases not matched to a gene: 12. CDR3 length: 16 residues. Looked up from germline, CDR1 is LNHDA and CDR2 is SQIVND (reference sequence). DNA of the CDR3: TGTGCCAGTAGCCGTACACAGGGGGCGGGTGGTCAGCCCCAGCATTTT. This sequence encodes CASSRTQGAGGQPQHF.

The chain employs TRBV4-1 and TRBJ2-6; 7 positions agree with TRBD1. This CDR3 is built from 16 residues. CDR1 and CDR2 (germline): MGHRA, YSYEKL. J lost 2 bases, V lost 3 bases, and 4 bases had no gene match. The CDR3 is CASSQDTGAGANVLTF. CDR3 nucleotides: TGCGCCAGCAGCCAGGACACAGGGGCTGGGGCCAACGTCCTGACTTTC.

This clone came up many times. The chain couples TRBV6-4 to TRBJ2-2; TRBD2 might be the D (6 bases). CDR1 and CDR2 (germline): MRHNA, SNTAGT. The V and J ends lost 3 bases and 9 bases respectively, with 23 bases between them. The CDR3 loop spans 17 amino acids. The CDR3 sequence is CASSDAGGAEEGRELFF. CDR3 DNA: TGTGCCAGCAGTGATGCTGGAGGTGCTGAGGAGGGCCGGGAGCTGTTTTTT.

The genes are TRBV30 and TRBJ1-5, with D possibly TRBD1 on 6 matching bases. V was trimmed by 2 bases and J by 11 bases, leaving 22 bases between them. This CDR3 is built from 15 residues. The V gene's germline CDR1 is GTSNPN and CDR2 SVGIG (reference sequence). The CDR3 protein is CAWSLEGRGGRTQHF. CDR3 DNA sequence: TGTGCCTGGAGTCTCGAGGGCAGGGGTGGTCGGACCCAGCATTTT.

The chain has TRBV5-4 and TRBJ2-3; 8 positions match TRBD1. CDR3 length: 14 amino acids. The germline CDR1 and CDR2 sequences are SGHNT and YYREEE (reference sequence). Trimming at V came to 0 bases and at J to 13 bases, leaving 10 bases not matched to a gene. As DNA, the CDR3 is TGTGCCAGCAGCTTGGCCAGTACACAGGGGGATAAGTATTTT. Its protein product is CASSLASTQGDKYF.